The present entry profiles one T cell receptor (beta chain) with its context. Its specificity is unknown. Data came from immunoSEQ multiplex PCR; TCRdb stores just in-frame clones and leaves some out. The data show about 97,000 clones, approximately 90% seen once. The source of the sample is a study of T cell responses to AZD1222 COVID-19 vaccine. Study results and limitations: Repertoires were obtained solely post-peak T cell response. The reported proportion of spike-specific TCRs targeting unmutated variant regions was nearly half.

This CDR3 is built from 14 residues. The V gene's germline CDR1 is SGDLS and CDR2 YYNGEE. The V and J ends lost 5 bases and 3 bases, in that order; junction bases with no gene match: 3. Sequenced material: peripheral blood, taken on day 0 of AZD1222 vaccination. The rearrangement links TRBV9 to TRBJ2-1; 9 positions match TRBD1. This receptor was obtained from an adult in good health. The CDR3 DNA reads TGTGCCAGCAGTAGGGGACAGGGCTACAATGAGCAGTTCTTC. This sequence encodes CASSRGQGYNEQFF.